A selection of T cell receptor beta chains follows, all from one sample in a study of OX40 agonist ivuxolimab in advanced cancers. Some clones are missing from TCRdb's copy, which holds only in-frame ones; the method was immunoSEQ multiplex PCR. The table has 30,000 to 40,000 clones, approximately 89% seen once. Here the sequenced sample was CD4+ or CD8+ T cells sorted from blood, taken in a trial of the OX40 agonist ivuxolimab. The receptor set was obtained from an adult with an advanced solid tumor such as melanoma, head and neck, liver or kidney cancer. Both conserved end residues are part of each CDR3.

J: TRBJ1-4; V: TRBV28; CDR3: CASSSLSPTTNEKLFF
J: TRBJ2-3; V: TRBV28; CDR3: CASSGPGPTDTQYF
J: TRBJ1-2; V: TRBV2; CDR3: CASRTGVGGYTF
J: TRBJ2-1; V: TRBV27; CDR3: CASSFQAGDEQFF
J: TRBJ1-2; V: TRBV30; CDR3: CAWTPGGGWYGYTF
J: TRBJ1-1; V: TRBV4-1; CDR3: CASRERGEAEAFF
J: TRBJ1-4; V: TRBV15; CDR3: CATSRDRGTEKLFF
J: TRBJ2-7; V: TRBV5-5; CDR3: CASSLGGSSSYEQYF
J: TRBJ2-7; V: TRBV5-1; CDR3: CASSLDPTTEQYF
J: TRBJ1-3; V: TRBV28; CDR3: CASSLQGAAGNTIYF
J: TRBJ2-5; V: TRBV27; CDR3: CASSSWTEQETQYF
J: TRBJ2-4; V: TRBV2; CDR3: CASSETSPWERGNPKNIQYF
J: TRBJ1-3; V: TRBV16; CDR3: CASSQIWDPGFATIYF
J: TRBJ2-1; V: TRBV7-9; CDR3: CASSATPEQFF
J: TRBJ2-2; V: TRBV6-5; CDR3: CASSYSQRGAVGELFF
J: TRBJ2-7; V: TRBV11-2; CDR3: CASSHGLAYEQYF
J: TRBJ2-7; V: TRBV6-6; CDR3: CASSTGVGEQYF
J: TRBJ2-2; V: TRBV4-1; CDR3: CASRFGAESPAGELFF
J: TRBJ2-5; V: TRBV7-9; CDR3: CASSLEGQGRETQYF
J: TRBJ2-2; V: TRBV9; CDR3: CASSPEEGTNTGELFF